This entry describes one TCR beta chain. This entry belongs to a study of human T cells and chemical hapten exposure. For the study at large: An area of 2 cm by 2 to 2.5 cm on upper inner arm skin received 2% DPC for sensitization.

TCRdb re-derived calls from the RACE reads in MiXCR, one entry per CDR3 protein. The table has 150,000 to 200,000 distinct CDR3 sequences, 24% seen once; the top ten hold roughly 2.4%. Time point here: patch test 3, about 24 weeks after DPC sensitization. Indicated treatment: therapeutic diphenylcyclopropenone sensitization with weekly scalp DPC. Ahead of applying each patch test, blood was sampled. Participating donors were patients with alopecia, aged 18 to 70 years, considered appropriate candidates for DPC. Germline CDR1 DFQATT, CDR2 SNEGSKA (reference sequence). V lost 3 bases and J 0 bases, leaving 21 bases between the germline ends. This CDR3 is 18 amino acids long.

The chain couples TRBV20-1 to TRBJ2-4, with D tentatively TRBD1 or TRBD2 (5 bases each). The sequence was obtained from a woman aged 40 to 50 with alopecia areata. Some clones in this sample may be carry-over from other donors' samples. Specimen: whole blood, collected in connection with sensitization to the hapten diphenylcyclopropenone (DPC). DNA of the CDR3: TGCAGTGCTAGGGGTACGGGGACGGAGCTGGGAGCCAAAAACATTCAGTACTTC. Encoded protein: CSARGTGTELGAKNIQYF.